The sample holds one count of the clone carrying this TCR beta chain. Its antigen remains unidentified. Germline values: CDR1 KGHSH, CDR2 LQKENI. Trimming took 0 bases from V and 2 from J; bases not matched to a gene: 18. The CDR3 has 21 amino acids. Data came from immunoSEQ multiplex PCR; TCRdb stores just in-frame clones and leaves some out. Of tens of thousands of clones listed, around nine tenths are singletons. The data were obtained in a study of Tregs in tolerant kidney transplant recipients. Study outcomes and limitations: This study did not directly address biological reproducibility. Validation in larger populations is needed because few patients were studied. The most relevant donor-specific Treg TCRbeta repertoire apparently came from expansion with activated donor B cells.

CD4+CD25+CD127- Tregs, CD4+CD25- non-Tregs, CD4 and CD8 cells were sorted. The clonotype comes from a human donor in good health. The rearrangement uses TRBV18 and TRBJ2-1; 8 bases align to TRBD1. Sequenced: CD8+ T cells from blood. The CDR3 nucleotides are TGTGCCAGCTCACCACCGATCACGGGGGTTGACAGGGGCGAAACCTACAATGAGCAGTTCTTC. Translated, it gives CASSPPITGVDRGETYNEQFF.